A selection of T cell receptor beta chains follows, all from one sample in a study of blood T cell repertoires in COVID-19. Some clones are missing from TCRdb's copy, which holds only in-frame ones; the method was immunoSEQ multiplex PCR. The data contain some 200,000 clones, roughly 84% of them singletons. The sequencing input was peripheral blood. These receptors originate from a woman aged 80 or older with acute or convalescent COVID-19. The CDR3 runs from the conserved cysteine through the conserved F or W. The D gene is left open where the match is weak. Not all rows give a size; the values are once, few, many and, for expanded clones, a class.

clone_size j_call v_call d_call cdr3_nt cdr3_aa
few TRBJ2-7 TRBV29-1 TRBD1 TGCAGCGCTTCGAGGACAGGAGGCTACGAGCAGTACTTC CSASRTGGYEQYF
. TRBJ1-2 TRBV19 TRBD1 TGTGCCAGTAGCCGCCCGGGACAGGGCCCTCATGGCTACACCTTC CASSRPGQGPHGYTF
. TRBJ2-5 TRBV10-3 TRBD1 TGTGCCATCAGACCTCAACAGGGGCAAGAGACCCAGTACTTC CAIRPQQGQETQYF
few TRBJ2-7 TRBV6-5 TRBD1 TGTGCCAGCAGCCGGACAGGGGACGAGCAGTACTTC CASSRTGDEQYF
. TRBJ2-7 TRBV11-2 TRBD1 TGTGCCAGCAGCTTAGAAGACAGGGGCGCCTACGAGCAGTACTTC CASSLEDRGAYEQYF
. TRBJ2-2 TRBV2 . TGTGCCAGCAGAGAGGCGGCCGGGGAGCTGTTTTTT CASREAAGELFF
. TRBJ1-5 TRBV2 TRBD1 TGTGCCAGCAGGACAGGGAGCAATCAGCCCCAGCATTTT CASRTGSNQPQHF
. TRBJ1-1 TRBV5-1 . TGCGCCAGCAGCTTGGGACACCAATTGAACACTGAAGCTTTCTTT CASSLGHQLNTEAFF
. TRBJ1-4 TRBV11-3 . TGTGCCAGCGCGGCGGCATATGAAAAACTGTTTTTT CASAAAYEKLFF
. TRBJ1-4 TRBV27 . TGTGCCAGCTCGGTGGGGCTGGGCAGGAACGAGGAAAAACTGTTTTTT CASSVGLGRNEEKLFF
few TRBJ2-1 TRBV7-3 . TGTGCCAGCAGCTTACTAACGGGCTCCTACAATGAGCAGTTCTTC CASSLLTGSYNEQFF
. TRBJ1-4 TRBV4-1 . TGCGCCAGCAGCCAAGATCGGGGGATCCGGAGCGAAAAACTGTTTTTT CASSQDRGIRSEKLFF
. TRBJ1-4 TRBV3-1/TRBV3-2 . TGTGCCAGCAGCCAATTAACCCCGAGGGAAAATGAAAAACTGTTTTTT CASSQLTPRENEKLFF
few TRBJ1-3 TRBV9 TRBD1 TGTGCCAGCAGCGTCGGGGGACAGGGCGTCTCTGGAAACACCATATATTTT CASSVGGQGVSGNTIYF
. TRBJ2-1 TRBV5-1 . TGCGCCAGCAGGTTACCTAGCTCCTACAATGAGCAGTTCTTC CASRLPSSYNEQFF
. TRBJ1-2 TRBV10-3 . TGTGCCATCAGTGAGGCGACGACAGGAGGCGGCTATGGCTACACCTTC CAISEATTGGGYGYTF
. TRBJ1-4 TRBV5-1 TRBD1 TGCGCCAGCAGCTACCGGGACAGGTATGAAAAACTGTTTTTT CASSYRDRYEKLFF
once TRBJ2-7 TRBV3-1/TRBV3-2 TRBD2 TGTGCCAGCAGCCGAGGTAGCGGGAGGATTCTCGAGCAGTACTTC CASSRGSGRILEQYF
. TRBJ2-7 TRBV7-2 . TGTGCCAGCAGCTTAGCAAAGGGACTCGAGCAGTACTTC CASSLAKGLEQYF
. TRBJ1-5 TRBV29-1 TRBD1 TGCAGCGTTGCGGGACAGGACAATCAGCCCCAGCATTTT CSVAGQDNQPQHF
. TRBJ2-1 TRBV19 TRBD1 TGTGCCAGTAGTACAGGGGGCGTCCACAATGAGCAGTTCTTC CASSTGGVHNEQFF
. TRBJ2-5 TRBV19 TRBD1 TGTGCCAGTAGTACTCAGGACAGGGGGCTTCCCAGGACCCAGTACTTC CASSTQDRGLPRTQYF
. TRBJ2-5 TRBV18 TRBD2 TGTGCCAGCTCACCTACCGGGACTAGCTGGGGGGAGACCCAGTACTTC CASSPTGTSWGETQYF
. TRBJ2-3 TRBV9 TRBD1 TGTGCCAGCAGCCCTAGGACAGGGGAGGGTACAGATACGCAGTATTTT CASSPRTGEGTDTQYF